This passage covers 11 T cell receptor beta chains from one sample sequenced in a study of naive and memory T cell subsets (dated 2017 in TCRdb). The library was generated by UMI-ligation and nested PCR. The listed sequencing device is Illumina MiSeq. To cover both TRBC1 and TRBC2, the beta constant-region primer consisted of an equimolar mix of two oligonucleotides. The ligated cDNA went through four rounds of PCR with nested alpha and beta constant-region primers together with the SP2 primer. In TCRdb, the public reads were trimmed at Q25 with fastp and aligned with MiXCR, with productive beta chains retained. Identical CDR3 proteins give one entry, which carries the most common genes and DNA. The sample table contains some 80,000 distinct CDR3 sequences; only one count was recorded for about 10% of them. The leading ten clones occupy around 1.3% of the sample. Sequenced sample: naive CD8+ T cells from blood. Reading the label with the study, this specimen's cell subset or site is: naive T cells, CD45RA high CD27+. These receptors originate from a human donor in good health.

The V call is TRBV4-3, the J call TRBJ1-1; the D is unclear. V was cut by 1 base and J by 4 bases, with 19 bases left in between. CDR3 size: 17 residues. Germline loops: CDR1 LGHNA, CDR2 YSLEER. CDR3 region: CASSQVFKEYKVTEAFF. Written as DNA, the CDR3 is TGCGCCAGCAGCCAAGTCTTTAAGGAGTACAAGGTCACTGAAGCTTTCTTT.

This clonotype was counted at least ten times. V and J are TRBV7-6 and TRBJ2-1; 7 bases match TRBD2. CDR1 and CDR2 from the germline V gene are SGHVS and FNYEAQ. After removal of 5 bases from V and 7 bases from J, the junction contained 8 bases not matched to a gene. The CDR3 length is 14 residues. This chain's CDR3 is CASSVGRGSNEQFF. The DNA of the CDR3 is TGTGCCAGCAGCGTGGGGCGCGGGAGTAATGAGCAGTTCTTC.

This clonotype has a handful of counts. The chain employs TRBV4-3 and TRBJ2-7; D not resolved. The germline V and J ends were trimmed by 0 bases and 0 bases, with 18 bases remaining between them. The CDR3 is 18 residues long. CDR1 is LGHNA and CDR2 is YSLEER in the germline V gene. The CDR3 bases are TGCGCCAGCAGCCAAGATCTGTTGGCTGCGCCCAGCTCCTACGAGCAGTACTTC. Protein: CASSQDLLAAPSSYEQYF.

The chain uses TRBV4-3 and TRBJ2-1; the D is unclear. From germline, CDR1 is LGHNA and CDR2 YSLEER. V was cut by 3 bases and J by 8 bases, with 14 bases left in between. The CDR3 runs 14 residues. CDR3 DNA sequence: TGCGCCAGCAGCCAGGATCTGGCGTTCTATGAGCAGTTCTTC. It codes for CASSQDLAFYEQFF.

The J gene is TRBJ2-7, the V gene TRBV9, with D possibly being TRBD1 (5 bases). V lost 0 bases and J 5 bases, leaving 12 bases between the germline ends. The CDR3 spans 14 residues. The germline V gene encodes CDR1 SGDLS and CDR2 YYNGEE. The CDR3 loop reads CASSVAAGPNEQYF. As DNA, the CDR3 is TGTGCCAGCAGCGTAGCAGCAGGGCCCAACGAGCAGTACTTC.

The V call is TRBV29-1, the J call TRBJ2-7, with 7 positions matching TRBD1. CDR3 size: 13 residues. With V trimmed by 5 bases and J by 3 bases, 7 bases remained unmatched. CDR1 SQVTM and CDR2 ANQGSEA come from the germline V gene. The CDR3 loop reads CSVMTGTDYEQYF. CDR3 nucleotides: TGCAGCGTTATGACAGGGACGGACTACGAGCAGTACTTC.

This clonotype showed up just a few times. The chain combines TRBV4-1 with TRBJ2-7; 11 nucleotides line up with TRBD2. CDR1 and CDR2 from the germline V gene are MGHRA and YSYEKL. The CDR3 covers 16 residues. Unmatched junction bases numbered 9, after V lost 1 base and J lost 7 bases. The CDR3 DNA sequence: TGCGCCAGCAGCCAAGGTCCGACTAGCGGGAATAGAGAGCAGTACTTC. Amino acids: CASSQGPTSGNREQYF.

J is TRBJ2-1 and V is TRBV5-4, with 8 bases lining up with TRBD2. The CDR3 sequence is 15 residues long. Germline V lookup: CDR1 SGHNT, CDR2 YYREEE (reference sequence). The V and J ends lost 7 bases and 6 bases, in that order; junction bases with no gene match: 12. The CDR3 nucleotides read TGTGCCAGCGGAGTAGCGGGAAGGGGCCTCAATGAGCAGTTCTTC. Translation gives CASGVAGRGLNEQFF.

This clonotype was recorded many times. This chain links TRBV7-9 with TRBJ2-1; no definite D call. The CDR3 has 12 amino acids. Per germline, CDR1 SEHNR and CDR2 FQNEAQ (reference sequence). Deletions cut 1 base from V and 7 bases from J, with 5 bases between. This CDR3 is CASSLVGNEQFF. The CDR3 DNA sequence: TGTGCCAGCAGCTTAGTAGGAAATGAGCAGTTCTTC. Combining the CDR3 with reference TRBV7-9 and TRBJ2-1 gives the whole variable domain DTGVSQNPRHKITKRGQNVTFRCDPISEHNRLYWYRQTLGQGPEFLTYFQNEAQLEKSRLLSDRFSAERPKGSFSTLEIQRTEQGDSAMYLCASSLVGNEQFFGPGTRLTVL.

This clonotype was seen more than once but under ten times. The chain combines TRBV28 with TRBJ2-3; a weak D match, TRBD2 (5 bases). CDR3 size: 16 residues. The germline V gene has CDR1 MDHEN and CDR2 SYDVKM. Trimming took off 6 bases at V and 3 bases at J, with 19 bases between the two ends. Here the CDR3 reads CASSPTLASLTDTQYF. The CDR3, as DNA: TGTGCCAGCAGCCCCACCTTAGCGAGTCTTACAGATACGCAGTATTTT.

Ten or more counts support this clonotype. The V and J genes are TRBV7-9 and TRBJ2-5, with D perhaps being TRBD1 or TRBD2 (6 bases each). Looked up from germline, CDR1 is SEHNR and CDR2 is FQNEAQ (reference sequence). V lost 1 base to trimming and J lost 4 bases, with 13 bases between them. CDR3 length: 15 amino acids. This CDR3 reads CASSLVFGGAETQYF. The CDR3 DNA follows: TGTGCCAGCAGCTTAGTCTTCGGGGGCGCAGAGACCCAGTACTTC.